This section outlines one T cell receptor (beta chain) sequence together with its context. Sequencing was performed with immunoSEQ multiplex PCR; in TCRdb, only in-frame clones are kept and a portion is missing. The sample yields over 150,000 clones, 90% to 95% seen once. This CDR3 comprises 14 residues. From germline, CDR1 is LGHDT and CDR2 YNNKEL (reference sequence). Trimming stripped 1 base from V and 9 bases from J, with 15 bases between. These data come from a study of control samples from healthy donors and cancer patients. This rearrangement joins TRBV3-1 (or the pseudogene TRBV3-2) to TRBJ1-1; maybe TRBD1 (6 bases). The sample was blood. The TCR comes from a woman aged 18-29 years in good health. In DNA form, the CDR3 reads TGTGCCAGCAGCCAAGGTTGGGGACATGTCAAAGCTTTCTTT. It translates to CASSQGWGHVKAFF.